The 3 T cell receptor beta chains presented below share a single source sample, sequenced in a study of cytomegalovirus exposure and HLA in healthy donors. Researchers ran the PCR with 60 Vbeta and 13 Jbeta primers. The protocol was immunoSEQ multiplex PCR, while the TCRdb copy is restricted to in-frame clones and leaves out a portion. Among fewer than 200,000 clones listed, roughly 84% were seen once. Input material: PBMCs. These receptors all stem from a girl under 10 years old in good health and CMV-seropositive.

This chain joins TRBV5-1 and TRBJ1-1; 7 bases line up with TRBD1. The CDR3 length is 16 residues. Unmatched junction bases numbered 11, after V lost 6 bases and J lost 0 bases. The germline CDR1 and CDR2 sequences are SGHRS and YFSETQ. The CDR3 DNA reads as TGCGCCAGCACGACTCAACCGGGACAGTTGAACACTGAAGCTTTCTTT. It yields the protein CASTTQPGQLNTEAFF.

This chain connects TRBV2 to TRBJ2-7, with D possibly being TRBD2 (6 bases). CDR1 is SNHLY and CDR2 is FYNNEI in the germline V gene. V shed 6 bases and J shed 4 bases, with 13 bases lying between them. This CDR3 contains 13 residues. CDR3 DNA: TGTGCCAGCAGCGACGGACGGGGGTACGAGCAGTACTTC. Its protein product is CASSDGRGYEQYF.

This clone occurred a few times. The chain links TRBV2 to TRBJ1-5; TRBD1 might be the D (6 bases). Germline CDR1 is SNHLY and CDR2 is FYNNEI. Deletions cut 0 bases from V and 6 bases from J, with 9 bases between. The CDR3 sequence is 14 residues long. The CDR3 sequence: CASSEARTAQPQHF. DNA for the CDR3: TGTGCCAGCAGTGAAGCGCGGACAGCTCAGCCCCAGCATTTT.